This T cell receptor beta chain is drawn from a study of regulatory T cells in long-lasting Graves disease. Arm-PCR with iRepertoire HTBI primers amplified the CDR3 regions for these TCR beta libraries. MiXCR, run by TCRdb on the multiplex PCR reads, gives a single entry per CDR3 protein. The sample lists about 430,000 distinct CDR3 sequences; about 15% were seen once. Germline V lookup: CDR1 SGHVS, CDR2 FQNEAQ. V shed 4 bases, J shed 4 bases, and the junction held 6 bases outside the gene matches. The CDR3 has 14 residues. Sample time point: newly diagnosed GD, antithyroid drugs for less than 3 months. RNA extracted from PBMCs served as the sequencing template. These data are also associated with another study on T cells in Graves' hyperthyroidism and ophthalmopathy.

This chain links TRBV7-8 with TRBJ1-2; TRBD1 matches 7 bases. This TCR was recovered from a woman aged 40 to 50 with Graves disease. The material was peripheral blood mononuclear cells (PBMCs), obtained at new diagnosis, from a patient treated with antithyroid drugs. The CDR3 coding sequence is TGTGCCAGCAGCTCACAGGGGTCCGTCTATGGCTACACCTTC. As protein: CASSSQGSVYGYTF.